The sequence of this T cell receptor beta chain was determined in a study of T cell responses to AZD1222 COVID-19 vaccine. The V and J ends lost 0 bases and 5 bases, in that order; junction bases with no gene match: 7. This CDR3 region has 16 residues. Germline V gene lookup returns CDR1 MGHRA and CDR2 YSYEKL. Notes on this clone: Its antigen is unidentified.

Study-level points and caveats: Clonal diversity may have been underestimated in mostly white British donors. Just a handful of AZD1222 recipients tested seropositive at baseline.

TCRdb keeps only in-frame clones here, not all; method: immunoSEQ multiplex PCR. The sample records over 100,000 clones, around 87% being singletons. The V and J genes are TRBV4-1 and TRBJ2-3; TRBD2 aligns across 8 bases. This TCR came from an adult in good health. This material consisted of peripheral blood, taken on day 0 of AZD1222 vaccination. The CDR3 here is CASSQDGLAGGDTQYF. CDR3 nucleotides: TGCGCCAGCAGCCAAGATGGACTAGCCGGGGGAGATACGCAGTATTTT.